These 21 T cell receptor beta chains originate from one sample sequenced in a study of cytomegalovirus exposure and HLA in healthy donors. 13 Jbeta primers and 60 Vbeta primers were used for the PCR. Libraries were prepared by immunoSEQ multiplex PCR; TCRdb keeps only in-frame clonotypes and omits some of them. Among around 140,000 clones, about three quarters were seen once, and the ten largest hold 1.5%. The sequenced sample was PBMCs. Receptors originate from a woman between 18 and 29 years old in good health and CMV-seronegative.

The gene calls are TRBV6-5 and TRBJ2-7; D gene uncertain. CDR1 and CDR2 (germline): MNHEY, SVGAGI. The CDR3 has 15 residues. The V end lost 0 bases, the J end lost 7 bases, and 16 bases lay between the germline ends. CDR3 region: CASSYSWSTGWEQYF. CDR3 sequence (DNA): TGTGCCAGCAGTTACTCATGGTCAACGGGTTGGGAGCAGTACTTC.

The V gene is TRBV4-1, the J gene TRBJ2-7; TRBD2 matches 11 bases. The CDR3 is made up of 15 amino acids. CDR1 and CDR2 (germline): MGHRA, YSYEKL. With V trimmed by 3 bases and J by 3 bases, 4 bases remained unmatched. Here the CDR3 reads CASSQEGLAVYEQYF. The CDR3 DNA reads TGCGCCAGCAGCCAGGAGGGACTAGCGGTCTACGAGCAGTACTTC.

The chain carries TRBV5-1 and TRBJ2-2; 12 nucleotides match TRBD2. Germline V CDR1 and CDR2: SGHRS, YFSETQ. The CDR3 length is 15 residues. CDR3 sequence reads: CGTSSSGRDTGELFF. CDR3 nucleotides: TGCGGAACCTCGTCTAGCGGGAGGGATACCGGGGAGCTGTTTTTT.

This clone was recorded once. The gene calls are TRBV6-6 and TRBJ2-3, with D tentatively TRBD2 (5 bases). Germline V gene lookup returns CDR1 MNHNY and CDR2 SVGAGI (reference sequence). The CDR3 is 14 amino acids. Trimming pared 8 bases from V and 2 bases from J, leaving 14 bases between. The CDR3 sequence is CASGEAGNTDTQYF. DNA of the CDR3: TGTGCCAGCGGAGAGGCGGGTAACACAGATACGCAGTATTTT.

The chain is built from TRBV9 and TRBJ1-3; the match to TRBD1 covers 9 bases. J lost 6 bases, V lost 3 bases, and 7 bases had no gene match. Germline V gives CDR1 SGDLS, CDR2 YYNGEE. This CDR3 has 15 amino acids. In DNA form, the CDR3 reads TGTGCCAGCAGCGCACCGGGACAGGGAGAAAACACCATATATTTT. Translating gives CASSAPGQGENTIYF.

V gene TRBV2 combines with J gene TRBJ1-4; 10 bases map to TRBD1. The V gene's germline CDR1 is SNHLY and CDR2 FYNNEI. The CDR3 has 15 amino acids. V was clipped by 7 bases and J by 10 bases; unmatched bases: 12. CDR3 in amino acids: CASMNDGTGDGKLFF. The CDR3 region has the DNA TGTGCCAGCATGAACGACGGGACAGGGGACGGAAAACTGTTTTTT.

The CDR3 bases are TGTGCCAGTAGCCCCTCAGGGGACCCCTACAATGAGCAGTTCTTC. It is translated as CASSPSGDPYNEQFF. The chain employs TRBV19 and TRBJ2-1, with D possibly being TRBD1 (6 bases). Trimming removed 6 bases from V and 2 bases from J, with 14 bases in between. CDR1 and CDR2 (germline): LNHDA, SQIVND (reference sequence). This CDR3 is 15 amino acids long.

In the case of this clone: This specimen includes other DNA sequences encoding the same CDR3. This rearrangement joins TRBV5-6 to TRBJ2-7; 10 bases are shared with TRBD1. CDR1 and CDR2 from the germline V gene are SGHDT and YYEEEE. J was trimmed by 3 bases and V by 2 bases; bases with no gene match: 2. The CDR3 covers 14 residues. In nucleotides, the CDR3 is TGTGCCAGCAGCTTAGGACAGGGGGTCTACGAGCAGTACTTC. Protein: CASSLGQGVYEQYF.

This chain joins TRBV5-1 and TRBJ2-7, with D possibly matching TRBD2 (6 bases). CDR3 length: 16 residues. V was pared by 0 bases and J by 0 bases, with 13 bases between. The germline V gene has CDR1 SGHRS and CDR2 YFSETQ. CDR3 loop: CASSLGPVGGSYEQYF. CDR3 nucleotides: TGCGCCAGCAGCTTGGGCCCCGTGGGGGGCTCCTACGAGCAGTACTTC. The full variable domain, in which reference TRBV5-1 and TRBJ2-7 provide the parts outside the CDR3, is KAGVTQTPRYLIKTRGQQVTLSCSPISGHRSVSWYQQTPGQGLQFLFEYFSETQRNKGNFPGRFSGRQFSNSRSEMNVSTLELGDSALYLCASSLGPVGGSYEQYFGPGTRLTVT.

The V call is TRBV5-4, the J call TRBJ2-3; 10 bases match TRBD1. The germline gives CDR1 SGHNT, CDR2 YYREEE (reference sequence). The length of the CDR3 is 17 residues. V shed 2 bases, J shed 1 base, and the junction held 7 bases outside the gene matches. CDR3 sequence (DNA): TGTGCCAGCAGCTTAGCGGGACAGGGGATAGGCACAGATACGCAGTATTTT. It specifies CASSLAGQGIGTDTQYF.

The chain couples TRBV18 to TRBJ2-7; 11 bases match TRBD1. CDR3 size: 15 residues. The germline V gene has CDR1 KGHSH and CDR2 LQKENI. With 5 bases clipped from V and 4 bases from J, the junction kept 7 bases outside the gene matches. The CDR3 sequence is CASSATGTGGYEQYF. The CDR3 nucleotides are TGTGCCAGCTCAGCGACCGGGACAGGGGGTTACGAGCAGTACTTC.

The CDR3 is CASSPKDNGELFF. CDR3 nucleotides: TGTGCCAGCTCACCAAAAGACAACGGGGAGCTGTTTTTT. The chain joins TRBV18 to TRBJ2-2, with D uncertain. Deletions cut 2 bases from V and 7 bases from J, with 8 bases between. Germline assignment: CDR1 KGHSH and CDR2 LQKENI. CDR3 length: 13 residues.

The chain couples TRBV20-1 to TRBJ1-1; 7 bases fit TRBD1. The V gene's germline CDR1 is DFQATT and CDR2 SNEGSKA (reference sequence). This CDR3 region has 11 residues. DNA for the CDR3: TGCAGCGCTGGACAGGAGTATACAGCTTTCTTT. Protein product: CSAGQEYTAFF.

In this sample, this clone turned up once. CDR3: CASSLQPGLEQFF. The DNA of the CDR3 is TGTGCCAGCAGTTTACAACCGGGACTAGAGCAGTTCTTC. The chain combines TRBV6-6 with TRBJ2-1, with TRBD2 matching 7 bases. This CDR3 is 13 amino acids long. V shed 4 bases, J shed 10 bases, and the junction held 7 bases outside the gene matches. The germline gives CDR1 MNHNY, CDR2 SVGAGI (reference sequence).

The genes are TRBV6-6 and TRBJ1-2; D is unclear. This CDR3 contains 16 residues. Looked up from germline, CDR1 is MNHNY and CDR2 is SVGAGI (reference sequence). Between the trimmed V and J ends, which lost 2 bases and 2 bases, there was a span of 15 bases. The CDR3 is CASSYPPTQSNYGYTF. The CDR3, as DNA: TGTGCCAGCAGTTACCCCCCAACACAGTCAAACTATGGCTACACCTTC.

The chain recombines TRBV7-9 with TRBJ1-1; 8 positions agree with TRBD1. The V and J ends lost 11 bases and 1 base, in that order; junction bases with no gene match: 9. CDR1 is SEHNR and CDR2 is FQNEAQ in the germline V gene (reference sequence). This CDR3 comprises 14 residues. This chain's CDR3 is CAPSRQGANTEAFF. CDR3 bases: TGTGCCCCTAGTCGTCAGGGGGCGAACACTGAAGCTTTCTTT.

The chain recombines TRBV7-9 with TRBJ2-1, with D perhaps matching TRBD2 (6 bases). The CDR3 totals 16 residues. The V and J ends lost 7 bases and 10 bases respectively, with 26 bases between them. Per germline, CDR1 SEHNR and CDR2 FQNEAQ (reference sequence). The DNA of the CDR3 is TGTGCCAGCACTTCCCCGGGGGTTTCTAGAATTGGCGAGCAGTTCTTC. Translated: CASTSPGVSRIGEQFF.

The V gene is TRBV29-1, the J gene TRBJ1-6; TRBD1 might be the D (6 bases). The germline CDR1 and CDR2 sequences are SQVTM and ANQGSEA. V gave up 7 bases and J gave up 13 bases, with 17 bases separating them. The CDR3 totals 12 residues. The CDR3 is CSAQGSGGPLHF. The CDR3 DNA sequence: TGCAGCGCCCAGGGGTCTGGAGGCCCCCTCCACTTT.

CDR3 coding DNA: TGTGCCAGCAGTAACGGACTAGTCGGGGAGACCCAGTACTTC. Translating gives CASSNGLVGETQYF. This chain connects TRBV5-6 to TRBJ2-5; 7 bases agree with TRBD2. This CDR3 region has 14 residues. Germline CDR1 and CDR2: SGHDT and YYEEEE. The ends lost 5 bases at V and 5 bases at J; junction bases unmatched: 9.

This clone has a handful of counts. V gene TRBV5-6 combines with J gene TRBJ2-3; 7 bases agree with TRBD1. The CDR3 totals 13 residues. The V gene end was trimmed by 2 bases and the J gene end by 4 bases; junction bases not matched to a gene: 1. The V gene's germline CDR1 is SGHDT and CDR2 YYEEEE. CDR3 nucleotide sequence: TGTGCCAGCAGCTTACAGGGGCCAGATACGCAGTATTTT. Translating gives CASSLQGPDTQYF.

The sample holds one count of this clone. V gene TRBV2 combines with J gene TRBJ2-1; D perhaps matches TRBD2 (5 bases). V dropped 9 bases and J dropped 0 bases, with 12 bases sitting between them. This CDR3 is built from 14 residues. Germline V CDR1 and CDR2: SNHLY, FYNNEI. The CDR3 region has the DNA TGTGCCAGTGCAGCGGAGAGCTCCTACAATGAGCAGTTCTTC. Translated, it gives CASAAESSYNEQFF.